The sequence of this T cell receptor beta chain was determined in a study of control samples from healthy donors and cancer patients. Assay: immunoSEQ multiplex PCR; the TCRdb copy retains only in-frame clones and omits some. Of over 85,000 clones listed, approximately 88% are singletons. The junction had 14 bases not matched to a gene; V was cut back by 6 bases and J by 10 bases. The CDR3 length is 15 residues. Germline V gene data show CDR1 as KGHSH and CDR2 as LQKENI. This receptor was identified in a man aged 65 to 79 with lung cancer. The sequencing input was PBMCs. The rearrangement uses TRBV18 and TRBJ2-5, with 10 bases matching TRBD1. The chain's CDR3 is CASSQISGTGVSQYF. CDR3 DNA sequence: TGTGCCAGCTCTCAAATTTCCGGGACAGGGGTGAGCCAGTACTTC.